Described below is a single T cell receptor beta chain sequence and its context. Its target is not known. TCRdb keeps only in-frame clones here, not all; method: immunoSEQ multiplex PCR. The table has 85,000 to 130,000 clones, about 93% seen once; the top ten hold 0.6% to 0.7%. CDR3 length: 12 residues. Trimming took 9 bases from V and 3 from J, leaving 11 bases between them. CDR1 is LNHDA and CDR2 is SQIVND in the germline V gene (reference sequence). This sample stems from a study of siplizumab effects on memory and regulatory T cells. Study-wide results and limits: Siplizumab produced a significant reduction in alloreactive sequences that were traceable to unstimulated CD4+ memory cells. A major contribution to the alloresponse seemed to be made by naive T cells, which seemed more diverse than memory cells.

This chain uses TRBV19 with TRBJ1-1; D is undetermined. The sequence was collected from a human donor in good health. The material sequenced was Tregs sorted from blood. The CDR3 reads CASRWSHTEAFF. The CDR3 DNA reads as TGTGCCAGCCGTTGGTCGCACACTGAAGCTTTCTTT.